These 22 T cell receptor beta chains originate from one sample sequenced in a study of blood T cells in healthy people across ages. A second about 6 to 11 cycle PCR used barcoded and J-beta primers. TCRdb re-analysed the 5' RACE reads in MiXCR, keeping a single row per CDR3 protein. The profile shows some 1.8 million distinct CDR3 sequences, about 39% of them singletons. The sequenced sample consisted of blood. Every receptor here comes from a human donor in good health.

The chain is built from TRBV12-3 or TRBV12-4 and TRBJ1-6; 8 bases align to TRBD1. V shed 6 bases and J 2 bases; nucleotides not matched to a gene: 12. This CDR3 has 18 residues. CDR3: CASSTGPGQVPYNSPLHF. In DNA form, the CDR3 reads TGTGCCAGCAGCACAGGACCGGGACAGGTGCCCTATAATTCACCCCTCCACTTT.

The V call is TRBV4-3, the J call TRBJ1-2; TRBD1 might be the D (6 bases). The CDR3 is 14 amino acids. The V gene lost 0 bases and the J gene lost 6 bases, with 11 bases spanning the gap. CDR1 and CDR2 from the germline V gene are LGHNA and YSLEER. In DNA, the CDR3 is TGCGCCAGCAGCCAAGAAGGGCACAGGGATGGCTACACCTTC. Translated: CASSQEGHRDGYTF.

The chain is built from TRBV12-3 or TRBV12-4 and TRBJ2-7, with TRBD1 matching over 7 bases. The CDR3 has 15 residues. The J segment lost 2 bases and the V segment lost 6 bases, leaving 10 bases of the junction unmatched. CDR3 amino acids: CASRHTGAPTYEQYF. For the CDR3, the DNA is TGTGCCAGCAGACATACAGGGGCCCCAACCTACGAGCAGTACTTC.

This clonotype was seen at least ten times. The V gene is TRBV5-1, the J gene TRBJ2-1; 12 bases are a match to TRBD1. The CDR3 extends over 16 amino acids. Germline lookup yields CDR1 SGHRS and CDR2 YFSETQ. V was pared by 4 bases and J by 4 bases, with 6 bases of the junction left unmatched. The CDR3 sequence is CASSPGTGGDYNEQFF. The CDR3, as DNA: TGCGCCAGCAGCCCGGGGACAGGGGGCGATTACAATGAGCAGTTCTTC.

This clonotype was counted a few times. V gene TRBV7-2 combines with J gene TRBJ2-3; a weak D match, TRBD1 (5 bases). V lost 5 bases to trimming and J lost 8 bases, with 17 bases between them. CDR3 length: 14 residues. CDR1 and CDR2 from the germline V gene are SGHTA and FQGNSA. CDR3: CASSRMQGLFTQYF. In DNA form, the CDR3 reads TGTGCCAGCAGCCGAATGCAGGGATTATTTACGCAGTATTTT.

Only one count was recorded for this clonotype. The chain employs TRBV6-2 or TRBV6-3 and TRBJ2-4; possibly TRBD2 for D (6 bases). The J call is uncertain, as TRBJ2-7 better fits the DNA end. Germline V gene lookup returns CDR1 MNHEY and CDR2 SVGEGT. The CDR3 contains 14 residues. CDR3 in amino acids: CASSSHPGVYEQYF. The DNA for the CDR3 is TGTGCCAGCAGTTCTCACCCGGGAGTCTACGAGCAGTACTTC.

The chain has TRBV13 and TRBJ1-4; TRBD1 might be the D (5 bases). From germline, CDR1 is PRHDT and CDR2 FYEKMQ (reference sequence). V was clipped by 4 bases and J by 8 bases, with 11 bases between them. The CDR3 has 13 amino acids. CDR3 residues: CASSSQESEKLFF. The CDR3 coding sequence is TGTGCCAGCAGCTCACAGGAAAGCGAAAAACTGTTTTTT.

This clonotype was counted a few times. The chain uses TRBV5-5 and TRBJ2-7, with D perhaps TRBD1 or TRBD2 (6 bases each). Germline lookup yields CDR1 SGHKS and CDR2 YYEKEE (reference sequence). This CDR3 comprises 13 residues. V was clipped by 4 bases and J by 6 bases, with 14 bases between them. CDR3 region: CASSPPGGAEQYF. CDR3 bases: TGTGCCAGCAGCCCCCCCGGGGGCGCCGAGCAGTACTTC.

The chain employs TRBV29-1 and TRBJ2-3; 8 bases are shared with TRBD1. The junction had 5 bases not matched to a gene; V was cut back by 3 bases and J by 3 bases. The CDR3 totals 14 residues. Germline CDR1 is SQVTM and CDR2 is ANQGSEA. The CDR3 here is CSVDPTGATDTQYF. The CDR3 nucleotides read TGCAGCGTTGATCCGACAGGGGCGACAGATACGCAGTATTTT.

As regards this clonotype: One end of the junction fails to match germline, which may point to a read error. The chain couples TRBV12-3 or TRBV12-4 to TRBJ1-6; D not certain. CDR3 size: 12 residues. The CDR3 here is CASRGNPSRLHF. DNA of the CDR3: TGTGCCAGCAGAGGTAACCCCTCACGCCTCCACTTT.

This clonotype was counted between two and nine times. The CDR3 sequence is CASSLYSGQVHNEQYF. The CDR3 DNA sequence: TGTGCCAGCAGCTTATATTCGGGACAGGTACACAATGAGCAGTACTTC. The rearrangement links TRBV7-2 to TRBJ2-1; 8 nucleotides line up with TRBD1. With the DNA end fitting TRBJ2-7 better, the J assignment may be wrong. The CDR3 covers 16 residues. Germline assignment: CDR1 SGHTA and CDR2 FQGNSA.

The genes are TRBV7-2 and TRBJ2-7, with 10 nucleotides matching TRBD2. V lost 6 bases to trimming and J lost 2 bases; unmatched junction nucleotides: 7. The CDR3 runs to 15 residues. Germline assignment: CDR1 SGHTA and CDR2 FQGNSA. The CDR3 nucleotides are TGTGCCAGCAGTCCTGGGACTAGCGAGCCCTACGAGCAGTACTTC. Protein product: CASSPGTSEPYEQYF.

This clonotype came up a few times. The rearrangement links TRBV13 to TRBJ2-7; D remains unclear. Germline-derived CDR1 and CDR2 are PRHDT and FYEKMQ (reference sequence). There are 15 residues in the CDR3. The germline V and J ends were trimmed by 0 bases and 4 bases, with 13 bases remaining between them. In DNA form, the CDR3 reads TGTGCCAGCAGCTTAGGTAGGGCCGCCGATTACGAGCAGTACTTC. Encoded protein: CASSLGRAADYEQYF.

This sequence joins TRBV20-1 and TRBJ1-2; a possible D gene is TRBD1 (5 bases). V was clipped by 3 bases and J by 8 bases, with 19 bases between them. Germline CDR1 and CDR2: DFQATT and SNEGSKA (reference sequence). This CDR3 region has 14 residues. CDR3: CSASNLRAGRGYTF. The CDR3 nucleotides are TGCAGTGCTAGCAATCTACGAGCAGGGAGAGGCTACACCTTC.

The table lists this clonotype with a few counts. The chain employs TRBV20-1 and TRBJ2-7; D gene unclear. Trimming cost V 0 bases and J 2 bases, with 11 bases left between them. CDR1 and CDR2 (germline): DFQATT, SNEGSKA (reference sequence). There are 14 residues in the CDR3. In DNA, the CDR3 is TGCAGTGCTAGAGACCACAAGAATACCTACGAGCAGTACTTC. Translated: CSARDHKNTYEQYF.

The V call is TRBV12-5, the J call TRBJ1-2; 7 nucleotides match TRBD1. This CDR3 region has 13 residues. The germline V gene has CDR1 LGHNT and CDR2 FRNRAP. The junction had 6 bases not matched to a gene; V was cut back by 7 bases and J by 4 bases. CDR3: CASALTGAYGYTF. The CDR3, as DNA: TGTGCTAGTGCCCTAACAGGGGCCTATGGCTACACCTTC.

This clonotype was seen only a few times. The DNA for the CDR3 is TGTGCCAGCAGTCCTACGGGGGGAACCCATTCACCCCTCCACTTT. This sequence encodes CASSPTGGTHSPLHF. J is TRBJ1-6 and V is TRBV12-3 or TRBV12-4; weak D call: TRBD1 (5 bases). This CDR3 has 15 residues. Trimming removed 5 bases from V and 8 bases from J, with 16 bases in between.

A few counts support this clonotype. The gene calls are TRBV9 and TRBJ1-2; D remains ambiguous. Germline V gene lookup returns CDR1 SGDLS and CDR2 YYNGEE. Deletions cut 3 bases from V and 6 bases from J, with 9 bases between. CDR3 length: 12 amino acids. The CDR3 region is CASSAWVHGYTF. Here the CDR3 DNA reads TGTGCCAGCAGCGCGTGGGTTCATGGCTACACCTTC.

This clonotype was observed a handful of times. This chain joins TRBV13 and TRBJ1-2, with TRBD1 identical over 11 bases. This CDR3 is 16 amino acids long. V lost 1 base, J lost 8 bases, and 9 bases stayed unmatched. Germline V lookup: CDR1 PRHDT, CDR2 FYEKMQ (reference sequence). This CDR3 reads CASSLAPGQGARGYTF. The CDR3 DNA reads as TGTGCCAGCAGCTTAGCCCCAGGACAGGGGGCTCGGGGCTACACCTTC. Based on the CDR3 plus reference TRBV13 and TRBJ1-2, the full variable domain is AAGVIQSPRHLIKEKRETATLKCYPIPRHDTVYWYQQGPGQDPQFLISFYEKMQSDKGSIPDRFSAQQFSDYHSELNMSSLELGDSALYFCASSLAPGQGARGYTFGSGTRLTVV.

This sequence joins TRBV11-1 and TRBJ1-1, with D maybe TRBD1 (6 bases). This CDR3 contains 15 residues. Per the germline V gene, CDR1 is SGHAT and CDR2 is FQDESV (reference sequence). V lost 5 bases, J lost 3 bases, and 16 bases lay in between. In DNA, the CDR3 is TGTGCCAGCAGCCCCCCGAGAAGGGGGGACACTGAAGCTTTCTTT. Its translation: CASSPPRRGDTEAFF. Drawing the rest from reference TRBV11-1 and TRBJ1-1, the complete variable domain is EAEVAQSPRYKITEKSQAVAFWCDPISGHATLYWYRQILGQGPELLVQFQDESVVDDSQLPKDRFSAERLKGVDSTLKIQPAELGDSAMYLCASSPPRRGDTEAFFGQGTRLTVV.

The CDR3 region has the DNA TGCAGTGCTGTCCTTGCTGGGCTAGCGGGAGACCCCACAGATACGCAGTATTTT. Protein sequence: CSAVLAGLAGDPTDTQYF. The chain uses TRBV20-1 and TRBJ2-3; TRBD2 matches 10 bases. The CDR3 loop spans 18 amino acids. The junction had 16 bases not matched to a gene; V was cut back by 5 bases and J by 2 bases. The germline CDR1 and CDR2 sequences are DFQATT and SNEGSKA (reference sequence).

V gene TRBV20-1 combines with J gene TRBJ1-4; the D gene is possibly TRBD1 (5 bases). CDR1 and CDR2 from the germline V gene are DFQATT and SNEGSKA (reference sequence). The length of the CDR3 is 17 residues. V lost 0 bases, J lost 4 bases, and 18 bases lay in between. The CDR3 bases are TGCAGTGCTAGAGATGTTGCAGGGCCCGAGCTTAATGAAAAACTGTTTTTT. This encodes CSARDVAGPELNEKLFF.